The present TCR beta chain was sequenced within a study of OX40 agonist ivuxolimab in advanced cancers. Produced via immunoSEQ multiplex PCR; TCRdb's table is partial and in-frame only. The sample contains approximately 94,000 clones, about 88% of which appear only once. The CDR3 consists of 15 residues. Germline lookup yields CDR1 MDHEN and CDR2 SYDVKM. V lost 4 bases and J lost 8, with 21 bases in between. As for this clone: Its antigen remains unidentified.

Overall study results and limits: Compared with CD4+, CD8+ T cells on average had more expanded clones. The specificity for antigen of the expanded peripheral T cells was not determined.

This clonotype was obtained from an adult with an advanced solid tumor such as melanoma, head and neck, liver or kidney cancer. This sample comprised CD4+ or CD8+ T cells sorted from blood, obtained in a trial of the OX40 agonist ivuxolimab. The chain joins TRBV28 to TRBJ2-7, with D maybe TRBD2 (7 bases). In DNA form, the CDR3 reads TGTGCCAGCAGTTCCCCCCAGGGAGGGGGTATGAAGCAGTACTTC. Encoded protein: CASSSPQGGGMKQYF.